One TCR beta chain is described in this entry. The data belong to a study of blood T cell repertoires in COVID-19. The ends lost 5 bases at V and 3 bases at J; junction bases unmatched: 4. Germline values: CDR1 LNHDA, CDR2 SQIVND (reference sequence). The CDR3 has 14 residues. Profiling relied on immunoSEQ multiplex PCR, and the TCRdb table lists in-frame clones only, not all of them. The table includes about 53,000 clones, about 83% detected once. This TCR was sampled from a man between 50 and 59 years old with acute or convalescent COVID-19. Sequencing was performed on peripheral blood. This sequence joins TRBV19 and TRBJ2-7, with TRBD1 matching 10 bases. The DNA for the CDR3 is TGTGCCAGTAGTGAGGGACAGGGGATCTACGAGCAGTACTTC. It specifies CASSEGQGIYEQYF.